This T cell receptor beta chain was retrieved from a study of neurological immune-mediated disorders. The germline V gene has CDR1 SGHRS and CDR2 YFSETQ. The CDR3 is 23 amino acids in total, end residues counted. TCRdb passed the 5' RACE reads through MiXCR, listing each CDR3 protein once. The data contain about 36,000 distinct CDR3 sequences, 10% to 13% of them singletons. This clonotype was seen just once. The DNA is left out, because the CDR3 cannot be placed on it with certainty; the CDR3 is given as TCRdb lists it. For the unsorted libraries, 2 million PBMCs stored at -80 C served as input. The rearrangement uses TRBV5-1 and TRBJ1-5; the table's D call TRBD1 went unverified against the DNA. The sample taken for sequencing was PBMCs. The TCR sequence derives from a woman in her 30s with HTLV-1-associated myelopathy (HAM/TSP). The CDR3 sequence is CASSFYICSASLGTRGINQPQHF.